This TCR beta chain was identified in a study of blood T cell repertoires in COVID-19. CDR3 length: 14 amino acids. Trimming pared 3 bases from V and 5 bases from J, leaving 8 bases between. Germline values: CDR1 LNHDA, CDR2 SQIVND (reference sequence). Profiled with immunoSEQ multiplex PCR; TCRdb holds only in-frame clones, not every one. The table includes over 50,000 clones, 65% to 85% detected once. The sample was peripheral blood. The TCR comes from a man aged 80 or over with active or convalescent COVID-19. The chain joins TRBV19 to TRBJ1-6; D ambiguous. CDR3 residues: CASSISANNSPLHF. The DNA for the CDR3 is TGTGCCAGTAGTATCTCTGCTAATAATTCACCCCTCCACTTT.